This T cell receptor beta chain was found in a study of blood T cell repertoires in COVID-19. Study-wide background: Sources were T cells, B-cell-depleted T cells, or PBMCs; the material itself was cDNA or gDNA.

Germline V gene lookup returns CDR1 SGHDT and CDR2 YYEEEE. V shed 1 base and J 3 bases; nucleotides not matched to a gene: 5. The CDR3 has 16 residues. Assay: immunoSEQ multiplex PCR; the TCRdb copy retains only in-frame clones and omits some. The sample includes 80,000 or so clones, more than 80% of them seen just once. The rearrangement uses TRBV5-6 and TRBJ2-5, with 11 bases fitting TRBD1. This TCR was recovered from a woman aged 55-69 years with acute or convalescent COVID-19. Source material: peripheral blood. CDR3 nucleotide sequence: TGTGCCAGCAGCTTGAAGGACAGGGGGCGAGAAGAGACCCAGTACTTC. Its translation is CASSLKDRGREETQYF.